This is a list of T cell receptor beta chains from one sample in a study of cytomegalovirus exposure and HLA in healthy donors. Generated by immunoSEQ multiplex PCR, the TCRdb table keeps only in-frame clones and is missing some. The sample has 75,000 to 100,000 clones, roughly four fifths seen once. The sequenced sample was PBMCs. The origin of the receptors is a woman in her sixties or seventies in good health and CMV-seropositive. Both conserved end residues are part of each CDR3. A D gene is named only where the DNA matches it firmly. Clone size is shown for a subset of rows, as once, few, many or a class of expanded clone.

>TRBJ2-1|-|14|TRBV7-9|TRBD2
TGTGCCAGCAGCTTACTAGCGGGGTACAATGAGCAGTTCTTC
CASSLLAGYNEQFF
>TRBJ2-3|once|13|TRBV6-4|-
TGTGCCAGCAGTGACCAGGTCGGCGATACGCAGTATTTT
CASSDQVGDTQYF
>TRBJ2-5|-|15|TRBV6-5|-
TGTGCCAGCAGTTACTCGACCGTGAGGCAAGAGACCCAGTACTTC
CASSYSTVRQETQYF
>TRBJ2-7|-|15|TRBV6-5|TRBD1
TGTGCCAGCAGTTACTACACAGGGGGCGTATACGAGCAGTACTTC
CASSYYTGGVYEQYF
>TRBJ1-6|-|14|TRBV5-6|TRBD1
TGTGCCAGCAGCTTGACAGGGGGCGGTTCACCCCTCCACTTT
CASSLTGGGSPLHF
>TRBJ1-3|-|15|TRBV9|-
TGTGCCAGCAGCGTAGGGAGGGGCTCTGGAAACACCATATATTTT
CASSVGRGSGNTIYF
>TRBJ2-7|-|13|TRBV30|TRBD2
TGTGCCTGGAGTGCGGGGGGATCCTACGAGCAGTACTTC
CAWSAGGSYEQYF
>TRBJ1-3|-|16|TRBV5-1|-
TGCGCCAGCAGCTTGGCTACCAGGGCCTCTGGAAACACCATATATTTT
CASSLATRASGNTIYF
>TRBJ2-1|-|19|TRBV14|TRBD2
TGTGCCAGCAGCCAAGGTTCCACCCGTACTAGCGGGAGCTTCAATGAGCAGTTCTTC
CASSQGSTRTSGSFNEQFF
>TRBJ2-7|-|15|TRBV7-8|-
TGTGCCAGCAGCTTAGCGTTTCTTACAGACTACGAGCAGTACTTC
CASSLAFLTDYEQYF
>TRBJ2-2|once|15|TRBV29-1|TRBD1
TGCAGCGTTGATGGGGACAGGGGAGGGACCGGGGAGCTGTTTTTT
CSVDGDRGGTGELFF
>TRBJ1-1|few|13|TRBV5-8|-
TGTGCCAGCAGCTCCGCGGGGGAGACTGAAGCTTTCTTT
CASSSAGETEAFF
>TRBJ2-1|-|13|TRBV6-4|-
TGTGCCAGCAGTGACAGGCGGGATAATGAGCAGTTCTTC
CASSDRRDNEQFF
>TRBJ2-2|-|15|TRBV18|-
TGTGCCAGCTCACCACTGGGGGCGGACACCGGGGAGCTGTTTTTT
CASSPLGADTGELFF
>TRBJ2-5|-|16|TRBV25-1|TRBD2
TGTGCCAGCAGTCCCCGAGGTAGCGGGTATGTAGAGACCCAGTACTTC
CASSPRGSGYVETQYF
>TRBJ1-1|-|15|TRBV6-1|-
TGTGCCAGCAGTGAAGTGTTGGGGGGGAACACTGAAGCTTTCTTT
CASSEVLGGNTEAFF
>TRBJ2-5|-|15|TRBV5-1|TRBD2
TGCGCCAGCAGCCCGGGGGGATGGTACCAAGAGACCCAGTACTTC
CASSPGGWYQETQYF
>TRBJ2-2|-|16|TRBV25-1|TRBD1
TGTGCCAGCAGTGAACCCCGGGACAGGGGTACCGGGGAGCTGTTTTTT
CASSEPRDRGTGELFF
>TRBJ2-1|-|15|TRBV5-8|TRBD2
TGTGCCAGCAGCCCTAGCGGGAGGGCCCGGAATGAGCAGTTCTTC
CASSPSGRARNEQFF
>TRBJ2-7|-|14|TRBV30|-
TGTGCCTGGAGTGTTGGTTCGTCAGGGGACGAGCAGTACTTC
CAWSVGSSGDEQYF
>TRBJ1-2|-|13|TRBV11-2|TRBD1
TGTGCCAGCAGCTTGACCCAGGGGGCTGGCTACACCTTC
CASSLTQGAGYTF
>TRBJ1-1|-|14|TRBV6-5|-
TGTGCCAGCAGTACTACCTACAGGGTACGGGGAGCTTTCTTT
CASSTTYRVRGAFF
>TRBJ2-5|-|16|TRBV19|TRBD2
TGTGCCAGTTCCCCCAGTTTAGCGGGACCGGAAGAGACCCAGTACTTC
CASSPSLAGPEETQYF
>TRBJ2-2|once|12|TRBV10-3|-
TGTGCCATCAGTGGGACAGCCGGGGAGCTGTTTTTT
CAISGTAGELFF
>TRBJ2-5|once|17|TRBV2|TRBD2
TGTGCCAGCAGTGAAGAGGGCGGGACTAGCGTACGGAGGACCCAGTACTTC
CASSEEGGTSVRRTQYF
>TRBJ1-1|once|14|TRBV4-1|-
TGCGCCAGCAGCCAAGATTTCAGGCCCGGCGAAGCTTTCTTT
CASSQDFRPGEAFF
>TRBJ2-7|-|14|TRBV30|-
TGTGCCTGGAGTGTAAAGCGGGCTTCCTACGAGCAGTACTTC
CAWSVKRASYEQYF
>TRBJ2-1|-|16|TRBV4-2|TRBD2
TGTGCCAGCAGCAAGGTAGCGGGTAGCTCCTACAATGAGCAGTTCTTC
CASSKVAGSSYNEQFF
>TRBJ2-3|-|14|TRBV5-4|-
TGTGCCAGCAGGAAACTAGCTGGGACAGATACGCAGTATTTT
CASRKLAGTDTQYF
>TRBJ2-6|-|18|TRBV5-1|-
TGCGCCAGCAGCTACTTGGGGCCCACCATCTCTGGGGCCAACGTCCTGACTTTC
CASSYLGPTISGANVLTF
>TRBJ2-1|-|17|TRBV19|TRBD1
TGTGCCAGTAGTATAACGTCGGACAGGTTGACCTACAATGAGCAGTTCTTC
CASSITSDRLTYNEQFF
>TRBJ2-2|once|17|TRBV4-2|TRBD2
TGTGCCAGCAGCCAAGGGACTAGCGGGGTGAACACCGGGGAGCTGTTTTTT
CASSQGTSGVNTGELFF
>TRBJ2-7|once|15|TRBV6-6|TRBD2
TGTGCCAGCAGACTGGGACTAGCGGGTACCTACGAGCAGTACTTC
CASRLGLAGTYEQYF
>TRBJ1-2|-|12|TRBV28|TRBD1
TGTGCCAGCAGCACAGGGGACTATGGCTACACCTTC
CASSTGDYGYTF
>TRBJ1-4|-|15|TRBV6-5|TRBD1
TGTGCCAGCAGTAAAACAGGGGGGCCTAATGAAAAACTGTTTTTT
CASSKTGGPNEKLFF
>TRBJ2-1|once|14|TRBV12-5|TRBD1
TGTGCTAGTGGCGAACGACAGACAGGGGGCGAGCAGTTCTTC
CASGERQTGGEQFF
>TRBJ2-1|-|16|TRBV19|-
TGTGCCAGTACCATATCCCGGGGGAGCTCCTACAATGAGCAGTTCTTC
CASTISRGSSYNEQFF
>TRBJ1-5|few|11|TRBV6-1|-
TGTGCCAGCAGTGGGGGCACTACCCAGCATTTT
CASSGGTTQHF
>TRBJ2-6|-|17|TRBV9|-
TGTGCCAGCAGCGTAGCAGGACAAGCCTCTGGGGCCAACGTCCTGACTTTC
CASSVAGQASGANVLTF
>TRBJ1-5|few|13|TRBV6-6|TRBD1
TGTGCCAGTAACGGACAGGCCGGGGTGCCCCAGCATTTT
CASNGQAGVPQHF
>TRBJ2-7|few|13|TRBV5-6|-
TGTGCCAGCAGCTTCGGACAGTCTGACGAGCAGTACTTC
CASSFGQSDEQYF
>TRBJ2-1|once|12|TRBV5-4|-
TGTGCCAGCAGCTTACCACGGGTTGAGCAGTTCTTC
CASSLPRVEQFF
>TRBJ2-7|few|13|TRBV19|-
TGTGCCAGTGCCCCAGGGAAATCCTACGAGCAGTACTTC
CASAPGKSYEQYF
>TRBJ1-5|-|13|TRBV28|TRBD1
TGTGCCAGCTTAGGACAGGGCTTACAGCCCCAGCATTTT
CASLGQGLQPQHF
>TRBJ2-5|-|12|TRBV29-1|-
TGCAGCGCCGGGGGACTCTTAGAGACCCAGTACTTC
CSAGGLLETQYF
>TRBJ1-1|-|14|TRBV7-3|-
TGTGCCAGCAGCTTGACAACCATGAACACTGAAGCTTTCTTT
CASSLTTMNTEAFF
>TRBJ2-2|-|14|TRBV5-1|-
TGCGCCAGCAGCTTGGGACACCTCACCGGGGAGCTGTTTTTT
CASSLGHLTGELFF
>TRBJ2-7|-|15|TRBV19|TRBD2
TGTGCCAGTAGCCCCCTACTAGCGGGACGCTACGAGCAGTACTTC
CASSPLLAGRYEQYF
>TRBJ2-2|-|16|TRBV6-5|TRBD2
TGTGCCAGCAGTTCGACTAGCGGGAGAATGGCCGGGGAGCTGTTTTTT
CASSSTSGRMAGELFF
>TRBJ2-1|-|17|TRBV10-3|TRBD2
TGTGCCATCAGTGGGACTAGCGGGAGGCAGTCCTACAATGAGCAGTTCTTC
CAISGTSGRQSYNEQFF